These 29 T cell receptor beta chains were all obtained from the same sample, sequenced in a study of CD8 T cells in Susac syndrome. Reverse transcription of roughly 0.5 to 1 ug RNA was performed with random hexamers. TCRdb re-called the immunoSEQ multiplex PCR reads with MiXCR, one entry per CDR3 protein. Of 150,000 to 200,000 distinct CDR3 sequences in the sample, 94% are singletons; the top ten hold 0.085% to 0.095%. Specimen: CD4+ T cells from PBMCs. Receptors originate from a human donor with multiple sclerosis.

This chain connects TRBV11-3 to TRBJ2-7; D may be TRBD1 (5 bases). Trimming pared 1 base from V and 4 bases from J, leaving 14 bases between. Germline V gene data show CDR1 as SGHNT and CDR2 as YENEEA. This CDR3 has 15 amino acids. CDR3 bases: TGTGCCAGCAGCTTAGGCTTGGCAGGACAATACGAGCAGTACTTC. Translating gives CASSLGLAGQYEQYF.

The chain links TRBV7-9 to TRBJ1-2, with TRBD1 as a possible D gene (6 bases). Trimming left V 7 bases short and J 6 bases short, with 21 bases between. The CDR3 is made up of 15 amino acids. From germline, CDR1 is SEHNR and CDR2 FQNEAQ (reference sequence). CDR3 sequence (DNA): TGTGCCAGCACCGGTTGGGCAGGGGACTTCCATGGCTACACCTTC. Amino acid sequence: CASTGWAGDFHGYTF. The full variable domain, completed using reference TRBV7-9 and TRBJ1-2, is DTGVSQNPRHKITKRGQNVTFRCDPISEHNRLYWYRQTLGQGPEFLTYFQNEAQLEKSRLLSDRFSAERPKGSFSTLEIQRTEQGDSAMYLCASTGWAGDFHGYTFGSGTRLTVV.

CDR3 sequence reads: CASRGVYNSPLHF. The DNA of the CDR3 is TGTGCCAGCAGGGGCGTCTATAATTCACCCCTCCACTTT. The chain links TRBV28 to TRBJ1-6; D gene unclear. The germline V and J ends were trimmed by 6 bases and 3 bases, with 6 bases remaining between them. CDR1 MDHEN and CDR2 SYDVKM come from the germline V gene. The CDR3 spans 13 residues.

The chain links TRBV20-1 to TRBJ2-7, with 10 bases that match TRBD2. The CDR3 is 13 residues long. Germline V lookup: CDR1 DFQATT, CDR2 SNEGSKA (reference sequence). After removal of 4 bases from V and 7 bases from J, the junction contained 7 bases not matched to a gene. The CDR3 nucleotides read TGCAGTGCTACCGGGACTAGCGAGGGAGAGCAGTACTTC. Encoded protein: CSATGTSEGEQYF.

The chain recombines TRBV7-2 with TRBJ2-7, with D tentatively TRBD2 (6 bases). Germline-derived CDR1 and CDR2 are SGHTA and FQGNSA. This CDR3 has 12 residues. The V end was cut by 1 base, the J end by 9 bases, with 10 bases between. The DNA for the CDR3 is TGTGCCAGCAGCTTAGGGGACTCAGTGCAGTACTTC. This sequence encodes CASSLGDSVQYF.

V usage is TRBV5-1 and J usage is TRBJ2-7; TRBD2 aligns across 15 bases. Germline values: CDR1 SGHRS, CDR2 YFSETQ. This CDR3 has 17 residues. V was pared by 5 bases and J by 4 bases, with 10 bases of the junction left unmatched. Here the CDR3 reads CASSPVPGLAGGYEQYF. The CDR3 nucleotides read TGCGCCAGCAGTCCGGTCCCCGGACTAGCGGGAGGGTACGAGCAGTACTTC.

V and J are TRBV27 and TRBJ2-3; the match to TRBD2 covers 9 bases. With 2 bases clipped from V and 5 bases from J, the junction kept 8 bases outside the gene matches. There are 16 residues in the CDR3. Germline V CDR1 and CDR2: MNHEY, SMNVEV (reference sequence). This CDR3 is CASSLDAGGPGDTQYF. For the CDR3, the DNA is TGTGCCAGCAGTTTAGACGCGGGAGGGCCGGGAGATACGCAGTATTTT.

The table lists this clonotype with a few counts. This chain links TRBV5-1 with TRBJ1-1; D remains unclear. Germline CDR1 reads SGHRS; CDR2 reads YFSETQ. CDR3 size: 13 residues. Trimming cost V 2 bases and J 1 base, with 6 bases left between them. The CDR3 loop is CASSFAGNTEAFF. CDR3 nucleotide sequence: TGCGCCAGCAGCTTTGCCGGGAACACTGAAGCTTTCTTT.

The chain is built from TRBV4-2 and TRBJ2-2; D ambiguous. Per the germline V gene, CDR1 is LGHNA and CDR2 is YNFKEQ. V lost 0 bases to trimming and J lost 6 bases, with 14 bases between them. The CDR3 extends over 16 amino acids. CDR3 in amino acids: CASSQEFRQDPGELFF. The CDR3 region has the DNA TGTGCCAGCAGCCAAGAGTTTCGTCAGGATCCCGGGGAGCTGTTTTTT.

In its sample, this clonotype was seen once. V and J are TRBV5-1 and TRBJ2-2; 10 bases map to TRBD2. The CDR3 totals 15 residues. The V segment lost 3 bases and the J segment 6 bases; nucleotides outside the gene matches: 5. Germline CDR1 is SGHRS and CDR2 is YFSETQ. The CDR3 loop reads CASSSSGTSAGELFF. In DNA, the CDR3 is TGCGCCAGCAGCTCGTCCGGGACTAGCGCCGGGGAGCTGTTTTTT.

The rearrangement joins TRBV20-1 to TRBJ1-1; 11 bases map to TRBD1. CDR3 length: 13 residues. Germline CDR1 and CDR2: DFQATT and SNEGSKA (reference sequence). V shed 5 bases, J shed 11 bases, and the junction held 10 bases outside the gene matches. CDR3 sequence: CSAYPGQGDMAFF. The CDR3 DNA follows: TGCAGTGCTTATCCGGGACAGGGGGATATGGCTTTCTTT.

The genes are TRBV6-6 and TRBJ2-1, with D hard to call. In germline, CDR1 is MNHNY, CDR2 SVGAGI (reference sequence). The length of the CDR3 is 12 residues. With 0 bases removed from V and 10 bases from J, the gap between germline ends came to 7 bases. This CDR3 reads CASSYSSNEQFF. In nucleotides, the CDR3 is TGTGCCAGCAGTTACTCCTCAAACGAGCAGTTCTTC.

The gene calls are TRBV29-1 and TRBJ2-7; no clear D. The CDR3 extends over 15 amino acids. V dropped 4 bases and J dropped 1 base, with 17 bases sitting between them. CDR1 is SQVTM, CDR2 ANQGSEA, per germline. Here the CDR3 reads CSVVPRSGRSYEQYF. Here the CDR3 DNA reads TGCAGCGTTGTTCCCCGCTCCGGACGTTCCTACGAGCAGTACTTC.

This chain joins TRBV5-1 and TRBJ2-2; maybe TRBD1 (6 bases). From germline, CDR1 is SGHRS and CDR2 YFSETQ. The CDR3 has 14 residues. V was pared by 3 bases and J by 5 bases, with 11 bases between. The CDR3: CASSSSTGTGELFF. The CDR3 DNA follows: TGCGCCAGCAGCTCTTCTACAGGGACCGGGGAGCTGTTTTTT.

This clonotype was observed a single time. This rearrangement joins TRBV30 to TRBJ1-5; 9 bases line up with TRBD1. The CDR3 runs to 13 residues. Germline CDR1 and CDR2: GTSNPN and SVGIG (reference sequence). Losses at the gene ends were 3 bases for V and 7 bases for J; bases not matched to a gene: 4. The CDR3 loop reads CAWSGDRAQPQHF. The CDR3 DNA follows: TGTGCCTGGAGCGGGGACAGGGCGCAGCCCCAGCATTTT.

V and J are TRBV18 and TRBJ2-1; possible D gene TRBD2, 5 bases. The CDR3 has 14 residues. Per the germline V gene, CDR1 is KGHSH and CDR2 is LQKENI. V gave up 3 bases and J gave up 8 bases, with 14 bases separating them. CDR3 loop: CASSPDSMEDEQFF. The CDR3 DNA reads TGTGCCAGCTCACCGGACTCCATGGAGGATGAGCAGTTCTTC.

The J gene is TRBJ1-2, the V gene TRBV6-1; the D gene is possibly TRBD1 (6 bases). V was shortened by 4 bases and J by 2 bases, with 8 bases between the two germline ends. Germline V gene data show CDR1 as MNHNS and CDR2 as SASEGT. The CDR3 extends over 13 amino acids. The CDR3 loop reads CASSADSNYGYTF. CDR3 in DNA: TGTGCCAGCAGTGCGGACAGCAACTATGGCTACACCTTC.

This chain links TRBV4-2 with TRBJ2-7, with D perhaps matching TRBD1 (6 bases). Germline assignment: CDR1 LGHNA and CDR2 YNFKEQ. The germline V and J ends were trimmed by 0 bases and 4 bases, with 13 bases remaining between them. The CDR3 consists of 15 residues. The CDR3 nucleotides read TGTGCCAGCAGCCAAGATATTCAGGGGTATTACGAGCAGTACTTC. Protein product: CASSQDIQGYYEQYF.

CDR3 sequence: CAIRGTGPASGYTF. CDR3 sequence (DNA): TGTGCCATCAGAGGGACCGGGCCAGCTAGTGGCTACACCTTC. This chain uses TRBV10-3 with TRBJ1-2; tentative D call: TRBD1 (5 bases). The V gene lost 6 bases and the J gene lost 7 bases, with 18 bases spanning the gap. The CDR3 extends over 14 amino acids. Looked up from germline, CDR1 is ENHRY and CDR2 is SYGVKD.

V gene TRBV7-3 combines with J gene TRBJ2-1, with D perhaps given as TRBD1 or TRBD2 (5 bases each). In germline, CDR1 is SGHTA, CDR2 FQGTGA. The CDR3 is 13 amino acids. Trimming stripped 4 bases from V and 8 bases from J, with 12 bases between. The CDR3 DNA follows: TGTGCCAGCAGCTATAGAGGGACCCATGAGCAGTTCTTC. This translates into CASSYRGTHEQFF.

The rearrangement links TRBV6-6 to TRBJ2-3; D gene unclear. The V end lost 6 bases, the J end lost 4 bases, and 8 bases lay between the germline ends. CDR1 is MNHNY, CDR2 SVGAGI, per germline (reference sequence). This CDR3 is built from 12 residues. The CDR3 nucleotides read TGTGCCAGCAGAATGGGCCCAGATACGCAGTATTTT. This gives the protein CASRMGPDTQYF.

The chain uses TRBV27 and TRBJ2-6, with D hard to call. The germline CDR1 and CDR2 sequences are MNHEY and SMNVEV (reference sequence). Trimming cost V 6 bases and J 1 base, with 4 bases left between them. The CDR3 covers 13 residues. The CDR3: CASRVSGANVLTF. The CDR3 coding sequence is TGTGCCAGCAGGGTATCTGGGGCCAACGTCCTGACTTTC. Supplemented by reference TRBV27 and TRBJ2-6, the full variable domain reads EAQVTQNPRYLITVTGKKLTVTCSQNMNHEYMSWYRQDPGLGLRQIYYSMNVEVTDKGDVPEGYKVSRKEKRNFPLILESPSPNQTSLYFCASRVSGANVLTFGAGSRLTVL.

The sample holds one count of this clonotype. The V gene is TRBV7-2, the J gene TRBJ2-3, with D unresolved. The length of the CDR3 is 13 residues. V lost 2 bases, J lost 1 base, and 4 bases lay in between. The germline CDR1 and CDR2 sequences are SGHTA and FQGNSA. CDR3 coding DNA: TGTGCCAGCAGCTTACAGCGCACAGATACGCAGTATTTT. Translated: CASSLQRTDTQYF. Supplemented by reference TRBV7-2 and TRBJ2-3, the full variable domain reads GAGVSQSPSNKVTEKGKDVELRCDPISGHTALYWYRQSLGQGLEFLIYFQGNSAPDKSGLPSDRFSAERTGGSVSTLTIQRTQQEDSAVYLCASSLQRTDTQYFGPGTRLTVL.

The CDR3 loop reads CSAPKGTGGYEQYF. The CDR3 nucleotides are TGCAGTGCCCCTAAGGGGACAGGGGGTTACGAGCAGTACTTC. The rearrangement uses TRBV20-1 and TRBJ2-7; 11 bases agree with TRBD1. CDR1 is DFQATT, CDR2 SNEGSKA, per germline (reference sequence). This CDR3 is built from 14 residues. The V gene end was trimmed by 6 bases and the J gene end by 4 bases; junction bases not matched to a gene: 8.

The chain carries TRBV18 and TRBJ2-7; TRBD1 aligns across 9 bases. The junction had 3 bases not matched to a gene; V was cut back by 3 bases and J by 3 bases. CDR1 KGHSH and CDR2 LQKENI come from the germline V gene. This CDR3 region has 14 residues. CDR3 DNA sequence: TGTGCCAGCTCACCTGGGACAGGGTTCTACGAGCAGTACTTC. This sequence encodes CASSPGTGFYEQYF.

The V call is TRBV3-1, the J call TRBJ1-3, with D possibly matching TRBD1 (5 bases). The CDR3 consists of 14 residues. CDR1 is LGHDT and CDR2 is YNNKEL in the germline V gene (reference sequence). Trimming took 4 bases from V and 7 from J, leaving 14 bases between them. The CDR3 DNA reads TGTGCCAGCAGCCCATCAGGGACCTGGAACACCATATATTTT. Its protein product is CASSPSGTWNTIYF. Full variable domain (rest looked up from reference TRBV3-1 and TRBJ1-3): DTAVSQTPKYLVTQMGNDKSIKCEQNLGHDTMYWYKQDSKKFLKIMFSYNNKELIINETVPNRFSPKSPDKAHLNLHINSLELGDSAVYFCASSPSGTWNTIYFGEGSWLTVV.

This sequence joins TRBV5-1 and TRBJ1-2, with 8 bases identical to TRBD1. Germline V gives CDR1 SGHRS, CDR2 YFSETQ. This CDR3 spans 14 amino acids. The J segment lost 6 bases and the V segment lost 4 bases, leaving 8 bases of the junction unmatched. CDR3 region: CASSTLTGAHGYTF. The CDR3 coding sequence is TGCGCCAGCAGCACCCTGACAGGGGCCCATGGCTACACCTTC.

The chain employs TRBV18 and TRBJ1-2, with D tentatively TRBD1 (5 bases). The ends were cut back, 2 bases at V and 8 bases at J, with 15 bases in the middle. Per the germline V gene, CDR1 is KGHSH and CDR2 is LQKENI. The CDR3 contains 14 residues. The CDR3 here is CASSPAAGRLGYTF. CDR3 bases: TGTGCCAGCTCACCAGCGGCAGGGCGGCTCGGCTACACCTTC.

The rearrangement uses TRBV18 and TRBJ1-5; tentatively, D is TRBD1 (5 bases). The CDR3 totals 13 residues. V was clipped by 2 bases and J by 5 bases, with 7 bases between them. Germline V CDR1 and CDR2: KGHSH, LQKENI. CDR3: CASSPSRDQPQHF. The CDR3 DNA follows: TGTGCCAGCTCACCAAGCAGGGATCAGCCCCAGCATTTT.